The text below deals with one T cell receptor beta chain. Its antigen is not known. V was clipped by 5 bases and J by 5 bases; unmatched bases: 9. This CDR3 is built from 15 residues. CDR1 and CDR2 (germline): MNHNY, SVGAGI (reference sequence). This sample is part of a study of cytomegalovirus exposure and HLA in healthy donors. The PCR had 60 Vbeta and 13 Jbeta primers. The protocol was immunoSEQ multiplex PCR, while the TCRdb copy is restricted to in-frame clones and leaves out a portion. The sample has fewer than 140,000 clones, roughly four fifths seen once; the top ten hold about 3.6%. Study conclusions and caveats: Near-uniform donor sequencing depth was presumed by presence/absence analyses. Reportedly, HLA-A and HLA-B alleles of most subjects were accurately predicted from TCR beta. Later analysis suggested most CMV-associated TCR beta chains were HLA-restricted.

The sequencing input was PBMCs. J is TRBJ2-3 and V is TRBV6-6; 8 bases agree with TRBD2. This TCR was sampled from a man between 60 and 70 years old in good health and CMV-seronegative. The DNA for the CDR3 is TGTGCCAGCAGTCGGGGGGGCCAAGCGGGAGATACGCAGTATTTT. This translates into CASSRGGQAGDTQYF.